These 20 T cell receptor beta chains originate from one sample sequenced in a study of T cells in Graves' hyperthyroidism and ophthalmopathy (dated by TCRdb to the late 2010s). Libraries were constructed by multiplex PCR. Instrument used: Illumina HiSeq 2000. The TCR beta CDR3 regions were amplified from RNA transcripts. The TCR CDR3 was subjected to a first round of RT-PCR using the HTBI primer set and the Qiagen OneStep RT-PCR kit. TCRdb ran its own pipeline on the public reads, namely fastp trimming at Q25 and MiXCR clone calling, and kept in-frame beta chains. Rows with one shared CDR3 protein collapse into an entry with the most common genes and DNA. The sample table contains more than 600,000 distinct CDR3 sequences; only one count was recorded for approximately 16% of them. Together, the top ten hold approximately 8.4% of the sample. The sequenced material came from blood. The receptors here all came from a man between 18 and 29 years old with Graves' hyperthyroidism.

This clonotype was observed a few times. The chain recombines TRBV2 with TRBJ2-7, with 8 bases that match TRBD1. The CDR3 totals 13 residues. The V gene end was trimmed by 8 bases and the J gene end by 5 bases; junction bases not matched to a gene: 8. Germline CDR1 reads SNHLY; CDR2 reads FYNNEI. CDR3 sequence reads: CASYLDRGHEQYF. The CDR3 DNA is TGTGCCAGCTATCTCGACAGGGGCCACGAGCAGTACTTC.

This rearrangement joins TRBV5-1 to TRBJ2-5; D is unresolved. The CDR3 sequence is 13 residues long. V dropped 2 bases and J dropped 1 base, with 6 bases sitting between them. Per the germline V gene, CDR1 is SGHRS and CDR2 is YFSETQ. CDR3 sequence (DNA): TGCGCCAGCAGCTTCGAGCCCCAAGAGACCCAGTACTTC. It translates to CASSFEPQETQYF.

The chain combines TRBV6-8 with TRBJ1-1, with D perhaps matching TRBD1 (5 bases). This CDR3 has 13 residues. The V and J ends lost 5 bases and 8 bases respectively, with 15 bases between them. CDR1 MNHGY and CDR2 SAAAGT come from the germline V gene. CDR3 nucleotide sequence: TGTGCCAGCAGTGCGGCTAGGCCAGGGGAAGCTTTCTTT. Protein product: CASSAARPGEAFF.

The chain employs TRBV28 and TRBJ1-2; D gene ambiguous. This CDR3 spans 16 amino acids. V was cut by 5 bases and J by 6 bases, with 22 bases left in between. Germline V gene lookup returns CDR1 MDHEN and CDR2 SYDVKM. The CDR3 DNA reads TGTGCCAGCAGTCGCATTGGCGCTGGCTCCTCGGATGGCTACACCTTC. It specifies CASSRIGAGSSDGYTF.

This clonotype appeared a few times. The chain has TRBV24-1 and TRBJ2-5, with 8 bases lining up with TRBD2. From germline, CDR1 is KGHDR and CDR2 SFDVKD. Trimming took 4 bases from V and 1 from J; bases not matched to a gene: 10. The CDR3 has 17 amino acids. The CDR3 region has the DNA TGTGCCACCAGTGACCCGACCCTAGCGGGCACCCAAGAGACCCAGTACTTC. It translates to CATSDPTLAGTQETQYF.

Only a few counts were recorded for this clonotype. The chain uses TRBV20-1 and TRBJ2-5, with 7 nucleotides matching TRBD1. The CDR3 is 12 residues long. V lost 6 bases, J lost 5 bases, and 6 bases stayed unmatched. Looked up from germline, CDR1 is DFQATT and CDR2 is SNEGSKA (reference sequence). In DNA, the CDR3 is TGCAGTGCCCGGGGACAGTGGGAGACCCAGTACTTC. Translation gives CSARGQWETQYF.

The genes are TRBV7-2 and TRBJ1-4; D uncertain. The CDR3 sequence is 15 residues long. Germline CDR1 SGHTA, CDR2 FQGNSA. V lost 1 base, J lost 3 bases, and 9 bases lay in between. The CDR3, as DNA: TGTGCCAGCAGCTTAGATGGGCGGCCTAATGAAAAACTGTTTTTT. Translated: CASSLDGRPNEKLFF.

About this clonotype itself: A much larger clone differs from this one at a single base, so this may be a read error. The gene calls are TRBV5-4 and TRBJ1-1; no clear D. The germline gives CDR1 SGHNT, CDR2 YYREEE (reference sequence). The CDR3 consists of 13 residues. The CDR3 nucleotides read TGTGCCAGCAGCTCCACCTCGAACACTGAAGCTCTCTTT. This encodes CASSSTSNTEALF.

The V gene is TRBV7-9, the J gene TRBJ1-6; the D is unclear. In germline, CDR1 is SEHNR, CDR2 FQNEAQ (reference sequence). V was clipped by 3 bases and J by 7 bases, with 7 bases between them. The CDR3 is 13 residues long. CDR3 residues: CASSFQGNSPLHF. The CDR3 nucleotides read TGTGCCAGCAGCTTTCAAGGGAATTCACCCCTCCACTTT. Full variable domain (missing parts from reference TRBV7-9 and TRBJ1-6): DTGVSQNPRHKITKRGQNVTFRCDPISEHNRLYWYRQTLGQGPEFLTYFQNEAQLEKSRLLSDRFSAERPKGSFSTLEIQRTEQGDSAMYLCASSFQGNSPLHFGNGTRLTVT.

The rearrangement links TRBV29-1 to TRBJ2-2; 10 bases align to TRBD2. With 6 bases clipped from V and 0 bases from J, the junction kept 4 bases outside the gene matches. Germline V gene data show CDR1 as SQVTM and CDR2 as ANQGSEA. The CDR3 loop spans 15 amino acids. The CDR3 DNA reads as TGCAGCGTGAGGGGGACTAGCGCGAACACCGGGGAGCTGTTTTTT. It is translated as CSVRGTSANTGELFF.

This clonotype has just a few counts. V and J are TRBV28 and TRBJ2-5, with D unresolved. Germline CDR1 is MDHEN and CDR2 is SYDVKM. The CDR3 sequence is 16 residues long. Deletions cut 6 bases from V and 0 bases from J, with 17 bases between. DNA of the CDR3: TGTGCCAGCAGGTTAGCCAGTGCTTGGTACCAAGAGACCCAGTACTTC. Translated: CASRLASAWYQETQYF.

In this sample, this clonotype turned up many times. The V call is TRBV30, the J call TRBJ1-2; D remains ambiguous. Germline-derived CDR1 and CDR2 are GTSNPN and SVGIG (reference sequence). Trimming pared 7 bases from V and 4 bases from J, leaving 16 bases between. CDR3 length: 13 residues. This CDR3 is CASTRPAGYGYTF. CDR3 DNA: TGTGCCTCAACTCGTCCAGCCGGCTATGGCTACACCTTC.

This clonotype has at least ten counts. DNA for the CDR3: TGTGCCAGCAGCTTGGAGTGGAGCTCCTACGAGCAGTACTTC. Translating gives CASSLEWSSYEQYF. This chain connects TRBV5-5 to TRBJ2-7; D ambiguous. The CDR3 loop spans 14 amino acids. CDR1 is SGHKS, CDR2 YYEKEE, per germline (reference sequence). Deletions cut 0 bases from V and 0 bases from J, with 7 bases between.

There are many counts of this clonotype. The genes are TRBV11-2 and TRBJ2-2; no definite D call. Germline assignment: CDR1 SGHAT and CDR2 FQNNGV. Trimming shortened V by 3 bases and J by 9 bases, and 14 bases separated the two germline ends. CDR3 length: 14 residues. CDR3 region: CASSFGVYYRELFF. The CDR3 region has the DNA TGTGCCAGCAGCTTCGGCGTCTATTATCGGGAGCTGTTTTTT.

The chain has TRBV2 and TRBJ2-2; D is possibly TRBD1 (7 bases). This CDR3 contains 16 residues. The germline V gene has CDR1 SNHLY and CDR2 FYNNEI. Trimming removed 1 base at V and 7 bases at J, with 16 bases between. In DNA form, the CDR3 reads TGTGCCAGCAGTGAAGAGGCAGGGGGGTTCAGCGGGGAGCTGTTTTTT. Protein: CASSEEAGGFSGELFF.

The chain employs TRBV11-1 and TRBJ2-7, with 7 nucleotides matching TRBD1. Trimming removed 4 bases from V and 5 bases from J; junction bases left unmatched: 11. The CDR3 consists of 15 residues. Germline V gene data show CDR1 as SGHAT and CDR2 as FQDESV (reference sequence). Written as DNA, the CDR3 is TGTGCCAGCAGCTACCGGGACAGTCCTTTCAACGAGCAGTACTTC. This translates into CASSYRDSPFNEQYF.

Turning to this clonotype: It is unclear where the CDR3 begins or ends on the DNA, so no DNA is shown, and the CDR3 is as TCRdb lists it. The rearrangement links TRBV12-3 or TRBV12-4 to TRBJ1-1. The CDR3 numbers 15 amino acids, ends counted. CDR3 loop: CASSTSESWRTEAFF.

This clonotype was picked up many times. The chain carries TRBV6-5 and TRBJ1-2; no firm D call. This CDR3 is built from 15 residues. Germline CDR1 and CDR2: MNHEY and SVGAGI. Trimming pared 0 bases from V and 8 bases from J, leaving 16 bases between. CDR3 nucleotide sequence: TGTGCCAGCAGTTACTCGATTGGGCACGTACGCGGCTACACCTTC. It yields the protein CASSYSIGHVRGYTF.

This clonotype came up a few times. The CDR3 reads CASSIAGGRDQPQHF. The CDR3, as DNA: TGTGCCAGTAGTATCGCAGGGGGCAGGGATCAGCCCCAGCATTTT. The V call is TRBV19, the J call TRBJ1-5; 8 bases fit TRBD1. V trimming: 3 bases; J trimming: 5 bases; junction bases outside the gene matches: 6. The CDR3 covers 15 residues. Looked up from germline, CDR1 is LNHDA and CDR2 is SQIVND (reference sequence).

V is TRBV20-1 and J is TRBJ1-2; 8 nucleotides line up with TRBD1. The germline V gene encodes CDR1 DFQATT and CDR2 SNEGSKA (reference sequence). The CDR3 loop spans 13 amino acids. V lost 6 bases, J lost 8 bases, and 11 bases stayed unmatched. CDR3 region: CSAEGRTGLGYTF. The CDR3, as DNA: TGCAGTGCCGAAGGTCGGACAGGGCTCGGCTACACCTTC.